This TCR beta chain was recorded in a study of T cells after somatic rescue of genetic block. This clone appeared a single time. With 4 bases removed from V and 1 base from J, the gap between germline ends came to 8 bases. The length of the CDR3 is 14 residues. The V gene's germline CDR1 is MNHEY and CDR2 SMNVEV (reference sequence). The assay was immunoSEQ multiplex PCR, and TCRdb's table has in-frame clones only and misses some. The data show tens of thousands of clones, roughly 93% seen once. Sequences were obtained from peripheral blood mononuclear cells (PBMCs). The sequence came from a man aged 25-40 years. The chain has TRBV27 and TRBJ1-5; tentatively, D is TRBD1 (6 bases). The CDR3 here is CASSYDRSNQPQHF. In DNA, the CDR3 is TGTGCCAGCAGTTATGACAGGAGCAATCAGCCCCAGCATTTT.